What follows describes a single T cell receptor (beta chain). The target antigen is unknown. This entry comes from a study of cytotoxic CD8 clonotypes in ibrutinib-treated CLL. The method was immunoSEQ multiplex PCR; TCRdb's version includes in-frame clones alone and lacks a portion of them. The repertoire holds approximately 130,000 clones, with around four fifths as singletons. V was trimmed by 1 base and J by 3 bases, leaving 6 bases between them. The CDR3 totals 13 residues. Germline loops: CDR1 ENHRY, CDR2 SYGVKD. Study-wide points: Once treatment began, public clonotypes, which were uncommon, contracted or stayed stable. The study found baseline clonality above age-matched healthy donors, tracking circulating CD8+ T-cell counts.

This clonotype was obtained from a human donor with chronic lymphocytic leukemia. Source: PBMCs, taken after 24 months of ibrutinib treatment. The rearrangement links TRBV10-3 to TRBJ1-1; D unclear. CDR3 DNA sequence: TGTGCCATCAGTGAGTTACAGTACACTGAAGCTTTCTTT. It codes for CAISELQYTEAFF.